This T cell receptor beta chain was captured in a study of T-cell reconstitution after alpha-beta-depleted transplantation in children. The V end lost 0 bases, the J end lost 10 bases, and 7 bases lay between the germline ends. The CDR3 contains 11 residues. Per germline, CDR1 DFQATT and CDR2 SNEGSKA (reference sequence). The library targeted TCRbeta and was prepared with unique molecular identifiers. TCRdb recomputed calls from the PCR reads with MiXCR, one row per CDR3 protein. The repertoire holds 420,000 or so distinct CDR3 sequences, approximately 11% seen once, with 4.5% to 7% in the top ten. This clonotype appeared many times.

The specimen was PBMCs from the stem cell graft donor, collected from the stem cell graft. V gene TRBV20-1 combines with J gene TRBJ2-1; the D gene is possibly TRBD1 (6 bases). This receptor was obtained from a human donor who donated a stem cell graft to a child with acute myeloid leukemia. CDR3: CSARDGTEQFF. Here the CDR3 DNA reads TGCAGTGCTAGAGATGGGACAGAGCAGTTCTTC.